A single sample gave rise to the 16 T cell receptor beta chains below, sequenced in a study of T-cell memory formation after mild COVID-19. Each CDR3 protein gets one entry after TCRdb re-called the 5' RACE reads with MiXCR. The sample records 350,000 to 450,000 distinct CDR3 sequences, 15% to 25% being singletons. Sequencing input: PBMCs or a T cell subset sorted from them (not recorded which). These receptors came from an adult woman who had mild COVID-19 (a few samples of this study predate the infection). Cell type and time point are not known.

This clonotype appeared a few times. The J gene is TRBJ2-3, the V gene TRBV12-3 or TRBV12-4, with 12 bases lining up with TRBD2. This CDR3 is 15 amino acids long. J gave up 6 bases and V 5 bases, and 6 bases lay outside the gene matches. Here the CDR3 DNA reads TGTGCCAGCAGTCCTAGCGGGGGGGCTGCGGATACGCAGTATTTT. Translation gives CASSPSGGAADTQYF.

The table lists this clonotype with many counts. The gene calls are TRBV20-1 and TRBJ2-5, with 11 positions matching TRBD2. J gave up 5 bases and V 2 bases, and 16 bases lay outside the gene matches. The germline CDR1 and CDR2 sequences are DFQATT and SNEGSKA (reference sequence). The CDR3 spans 18 residues. CDR3 coding DNA: TGCAGTGCTAGATCTACCGCCTTACTAGCGGGAGTTCGGGAGACCCAGTACTTC. It codes for CSARSTALLAGVRETQYF.

This clonotype has a handful of counts. The genes are TRBV15 and TRBJ2-1; 9 bases align to TRBD1. Germline CDR1 reads LNHNV; CDR2 reads YYDKDF (reference sequence). This CDR3 comprises 15 residues. The trim removed 5 bases at V and 3 bases at J, leaving 5 bases unmatched. CDR3 nucleotide sequence: TGTGCCACCAGCCTCTACAGGGGGCTCTACAATGAGCAGTTCTTC. As protein: CATSLYRGLYNEQFF. The full variable domain, completed using reference TRBV15 and TRBJ2-1, is DAMVIQNPRYQVTQFGKPVTLSCSQTLNHNVMYWYQQKSSQAPKLLFHYYDKDFNNEADTPDNFQSRRPNTSFCFLDIRSPGLGDTAMYLCATSLYRGLYNEQFFGPGTRLTVL.

This clonotype has a handful of counts. This sequence joins TRBV7-2 and TRBJ2-1, with 10 bases matching TRBD2. The CDR3 length is 15 residues. Looked up from germline, CDR1 is SGHTA and CDR2 is FQGNSA. Trimming at V came to 2 bases and at J to 10 bases, leaving 8 bases not matched to a gene. The DNA of the CDR3 is TGTGCCAGCAGCTTATCCCTAGCGGGAGCAGCGGAGCAGTTCTTC. Translating it yields CASSLSLAGAAEQFF.

There are a few counts of this clonotype. The V and J genes are TRBV12-3 or TRBV12-4 and TRBJ1-3; D is undetermined. The CDR3 is made up of 19 amino acids. V was shortened by 1 base and J by 3 bases, with 22 bases between the two germline ends. The CDR3 here is CASSLGRERLGLDGNTIYF. The CDR3 DNA sequence: TGTGCCAGCAGTTTAGGGCGGGAGCGGCTGGGGTTGGATGGAAACACCATATATTTT.

The CDR3 region has the DNA TGTGCCAGCAACCTGTGGGGGGGGACTGGCGAGCAGTACTTC. As protein: CASNLWGGTGEQYF. The V call is TRBV12-3 or TRBV12-4, the J call TRBJ2-7; 7 positions match TRBD2. The CDR3 covers 14 residues. The ends lost 7 bases at V and 6 bases at J; junction bases unmatched: 12.

The V and J genes are TRBV7-8 and TRBJ2-7; 10 nucleotides agree with TRBD2. Per germline, CDR1 SGHVS and CDR2 FQNEAQ. The CDR3 is 19 amino acids. After removal of 5 bases from V and 3 bases from J, the junction contained 19 bases not matched to a gene. CDR3 coding DNA: TGTGCCAGCAGCGGATCCGAAGGACTAGCGGCCGATTTTTACTACGAGCAGTACTTC. It specifies CASSGSEGLAADFYYEQYF. The whole variable domain, remainder taken from reference TRBV7-8 and TRBJ2-7, is GAGVSQSPRYKVAKRGQDVALRCDPISGHVSLFWYQQALGQGPEFLTYFQNEAQLDKSGLPSDRFFAERPEGSVSTLKIQRTQQEDSAVYLCASSGSEGLAADFYYEQYFGPGTRLTVT.

This clonotype was observed a few times. The chain uses TRBV12-3 or TRBV12-4 and TRBJ1-6; TRBD1 matches 9 bases. This CDR3 region has 14 residues. The V segment lost 6 bases and the J segment 5 bases; nucleotides outside the gene matches: 2. In nucleotides, the CDR3 is TGTGCCAGCAGGCGACAGGGGGATAATTCACCCCTCCACTTT. It is translated as CASRRQGDNSPLHF.

This clonotype was seen more than once but under ten times. The chain has TRBV18 and TRBJ2-7, with 11 bases lining up with TRBD2. Germline V gives CDR1 KGHSH, CDR2 LQKENI. The CDR3 length is 15 residues. Trimming at V came to 1 base and at J to 5 bases, leaving 4 bases not matched to a gene. In DNA form, the CDR3 reads TGTGCCAGCTCACCACTAGCGGGGGGGCCAAACGAGCAGTACTTC. It yields the protein CASSPLAGGPNEQYF.

This clonotype was seen more than once but under ten times. The chain has TRBV20-1 and TRBJ2-7; D might be TRBD1 (6 bases). The germline CDR1 and CDR2 sequences are DFQATT and SNEGSKA (reference sequence). Trimming took off 4 bases at V and 3 bases at J, with 16 bases between the two ends. The CDR3 spans 14 residues. CDR3: CSAIDRPGYYEQYF. CDR3 DNA sequence: TGCAGTGCTATCGACAGGCCCGGGTACTACGAGCAGTACTTC.

The J gene is TRBJ2-5, the V gene TRBV4-1, with D possibly TRBD2 on 6 matching bases. The CDR3 is 16 amino acids. The ends were cut back, 0 bases at V and 1 base at J, with 12 bases in the middle. The germline CDR1 and CDR2 sequences are MGHRA and YSYEKL. CDR3 protein: CASSQDSGGLQETQYF. The CDR3 DNA sequence: TGCGCCAGCAGCCAAGATTCTGGGGGACTCCAAGAGACCCAGTACTTC.

The sample holds a few counts of this clonotype. The chain uses TRBV7-8 and TRBJ2-7; 12 bases line up with TRBD2. Germline V gene lookup returns CDR1 SGHVS and CDR2 FQNEAQ. Trimming took 5 bases from V and 5 from J; bases not matched to a gene: 4. The CDR3 extends over 14 amino acids. The CDR3 coding sequence is TGTGCCAGCAGCCGGACTAGCGGGGCACACGAGCAGTACTTC. Protein: CASSRTSGAHEQYF.

The J gene is TRBJ1-6, the V gene TRBV12-3 or TRBV12-4; possibly TRBD1 for D (6 bases). Trimming pared 9 bases from V and 10 bases from J, leaving 13 bases between. The CDR3 spans 12 residues. CDR3 bases: TGTGCCAGTTGGAGGGGGGTCTCACCCCTCCACTTT. It yields the protein CASWRGVSPLHF.

Only a few counts were recorded for this clonotype. The chain uses TRBV2 and TRBJ2-1; 9 positions agree with TRBD2. CDR3 size: 17 residues. Germline V CDR1 and CDR2: SNHLY, FYNNEI. V trimming: 6 bases; J trimming: 9 bases; junction bases outside the gene matches: 18. In nucleotides, the CDR3 is TGTGCCAGCAGCTACACGCTAGCGGGAAGGGGGTACGGTGAGCAGTTCTTC. Its translation is CASSYTLAGRGYGEQFF. Full variable domain (remainder filled in from reference TRBV2 and TRBJ2-1): EPEVTQTPSHQVTQMGQEVILRCVPISNHLYFYWYRQILGQKVEFLVSFYNNEISEKSEIFDDQFSVERPDGSNFTLKIRSTKLEDSAMYFCASSYTLAGRGYGEQFFGPGTRLTVL.

The rearrangement links TRBV20-1 to TRBJ2-7; D possibly uses TRBD1 or TRBD2 (6 bases each). V lost 6 bases, J lost 1 base, and 13 bases lay in between. The CDR3 totals 13 residues. Germline CDR1 reads DFQATT; CDR2 reads SNEGSKA (reference sequence). This CDR3 is CSAERGGSYEQYF. The CDR3, as DNA: TGCAGTGCGGAGAGAGGGGGGTCCTACGAGCAGTACTTC.

The chain joins TRBV7-3 to TRBJ2-1; D unclear. The CDR3 extends over 14 amino acids. V lost 4 bases, J lost 8 bases, and 15 bases lay in between. Looked up from germline, CDR1 is SGHTA and CDR2 is FQGTGA. CDR3 region: CASSYYKGSDEQFF. The CDR3 nucleotides read TGTGCCAGCAGCTATTACAAGGGTTCGGATGAGCAGTTCTTC.